The sequence of this T cell receptor beta chain was determined in a study of blood T cell repertoires in COVID-19. The V gene lost 4 bases and the J gene lost 0 bases, with 7 bases spanning the gap. Germline assignment: CDR1 SGHRS and CDR2 YFSETQ. The CDR3 has 14 residues. Profiling relied on immunoSEQ multiplex PCR, and the TCRdb table lists in-frame clones only, not all of them. The table has 300,000 to 350,000 clones, roughly 86% seen once. The receptor comes from a man younger than 45 with COVID-19, enrolled during active disease. The chain combines TRBV5-1 with TRBJ1-4; D unclear. Input material: peripheral blood. The CDR3 is CASSPGATNEKLFF. CDR3 bases: TGCGCCAGCAGCCCAGGTGCAACTAATGAAAAACTGTTTTTT.